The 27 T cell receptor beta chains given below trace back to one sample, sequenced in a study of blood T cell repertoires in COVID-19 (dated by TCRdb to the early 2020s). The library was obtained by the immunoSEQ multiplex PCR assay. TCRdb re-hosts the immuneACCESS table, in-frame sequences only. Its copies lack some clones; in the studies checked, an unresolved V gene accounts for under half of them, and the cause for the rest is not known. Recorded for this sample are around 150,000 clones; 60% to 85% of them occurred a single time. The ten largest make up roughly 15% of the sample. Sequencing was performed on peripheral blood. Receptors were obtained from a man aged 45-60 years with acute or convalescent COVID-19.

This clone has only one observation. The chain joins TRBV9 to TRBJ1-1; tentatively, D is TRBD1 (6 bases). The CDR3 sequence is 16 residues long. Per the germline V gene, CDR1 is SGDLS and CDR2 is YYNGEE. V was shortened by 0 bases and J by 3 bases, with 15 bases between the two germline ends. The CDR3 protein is CASSVVSGAGDTEAFF. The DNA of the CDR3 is TGTGCCAGCAGCGTAGTTTCAGGGGCGGGGGACACTGAAGCTTTCTTT.

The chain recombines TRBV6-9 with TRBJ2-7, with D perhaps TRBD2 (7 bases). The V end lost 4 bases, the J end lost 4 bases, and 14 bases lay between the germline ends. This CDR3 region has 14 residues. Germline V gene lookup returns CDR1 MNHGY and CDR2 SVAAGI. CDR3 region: CASSSAGALYEQYV. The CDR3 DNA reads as TGTGCCAGCAGTTCGGCGGGGGCCTTGTACGAGCAGTACGTC.

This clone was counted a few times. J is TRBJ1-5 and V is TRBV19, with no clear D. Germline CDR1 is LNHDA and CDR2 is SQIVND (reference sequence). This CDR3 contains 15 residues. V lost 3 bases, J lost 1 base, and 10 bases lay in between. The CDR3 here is CASSIYFLSNQPQHF. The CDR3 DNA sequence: TGTGCCAGTAGTATCTATTTTCTAAGCAATCAGCCCCAGCATTTT.

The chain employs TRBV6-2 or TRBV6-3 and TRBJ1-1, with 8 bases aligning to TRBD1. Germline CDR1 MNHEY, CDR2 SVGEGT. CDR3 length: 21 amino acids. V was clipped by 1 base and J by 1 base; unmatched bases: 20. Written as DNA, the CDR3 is TGTGCCAGCAGTTACTTAAAAGGACAGGGAGTCACTTTCGGTCGGAACACTGAAGCTTTCTTT. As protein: CASSYLKGQGVTFGRNTEAFF.

The CDR3 loop reads CASSPWGGAEQFF. For the CDR3, the DNA is TGTGCCAGCAGCCCCTGGGGGGGGGCTGAGCAGTTCTTC. This chain links TRBV6-1 with TRBJ2-1, with D maybe TRBD2 (7 bases). The CDR3 length is 13 residues. Per germline, CDR1 MNHNS and CDR2 SASEGT. Trimming cost V 6 bases and J 9 bases, with 15 bases left between them.

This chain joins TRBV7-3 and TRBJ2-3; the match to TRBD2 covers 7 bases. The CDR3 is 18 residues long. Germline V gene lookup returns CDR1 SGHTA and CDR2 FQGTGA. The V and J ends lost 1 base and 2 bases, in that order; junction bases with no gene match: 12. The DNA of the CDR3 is TGTGCCAGCAGCTTAAACCCCCGGTATGCGGGGGACACAGATACGCAGTATTTT. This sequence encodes CASSLNPRYAGDTDTQYF. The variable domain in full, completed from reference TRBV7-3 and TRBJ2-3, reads GAGVSQTPSNKVTEKGKYVELRCDPISGHTALYWYRQSLGQGPEFLIYFQGTGAADDSGLPNDRFFAVRPEGSVSTLKIQRTERGDSAVYLCASSLNPRYAGDTDTQYFGPGTRLTVL.

The CDR3: CATSEATTGGPEETQYF. The CDR3 region has the DNA TGTGCCACCAGTGAGGCCACTACGGGGGGGCCGGAAGAGACCCAGTACTTC. The chain combines TRBV24-1 with TRBJ2-5, with 8 nucleotides matching TRBD2. CDR1 and CDR2 from the germline V gene are KGHDR and SFDVKD. The CDR3 extends over 17 amino acids. V trimming: 4 bases; J trimming: 3 bases; junction bases outside the gene matches: 12.

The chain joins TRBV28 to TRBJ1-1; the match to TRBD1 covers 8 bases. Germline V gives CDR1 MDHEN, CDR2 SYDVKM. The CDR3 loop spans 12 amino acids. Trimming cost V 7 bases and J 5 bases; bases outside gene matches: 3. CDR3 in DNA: TGTGCCAGCAAGACAGGGGTAACTGAAGCTTTCTTT. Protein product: CASKTGVTEAFF.

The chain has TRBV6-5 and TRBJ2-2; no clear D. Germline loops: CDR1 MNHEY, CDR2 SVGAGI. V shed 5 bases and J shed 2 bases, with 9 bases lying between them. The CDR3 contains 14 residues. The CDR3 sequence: CASSQVFNTGELFF. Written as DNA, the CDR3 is TGTGCCAGCAGTCAGGTATTCAACACCGGGGAGCTGTTTTTT.

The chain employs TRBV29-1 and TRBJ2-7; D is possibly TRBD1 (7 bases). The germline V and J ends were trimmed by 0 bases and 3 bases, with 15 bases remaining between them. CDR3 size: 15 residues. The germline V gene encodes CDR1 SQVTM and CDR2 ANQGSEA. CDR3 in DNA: TGCAGCGTTGAAGATTACAGCAGGGGGGACTACGAGCAGTACTTC. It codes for CSVEDYSRGDYEQYF.

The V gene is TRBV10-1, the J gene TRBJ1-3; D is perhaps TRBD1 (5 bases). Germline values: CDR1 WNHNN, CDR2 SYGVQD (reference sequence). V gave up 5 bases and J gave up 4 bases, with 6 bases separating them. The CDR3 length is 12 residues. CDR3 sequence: CASSPGGNTIYF. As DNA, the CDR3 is TGCGCCAGCAGTCCAGGGGGAAACACCATATATTTT.

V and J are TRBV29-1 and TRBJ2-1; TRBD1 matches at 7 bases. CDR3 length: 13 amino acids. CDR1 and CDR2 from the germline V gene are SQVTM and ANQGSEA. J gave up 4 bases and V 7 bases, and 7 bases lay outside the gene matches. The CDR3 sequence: CSANRDRYNEQFF. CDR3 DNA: TGCAGCGCCAACCGGGACAGATACAATGAGCAGTTCTTC.

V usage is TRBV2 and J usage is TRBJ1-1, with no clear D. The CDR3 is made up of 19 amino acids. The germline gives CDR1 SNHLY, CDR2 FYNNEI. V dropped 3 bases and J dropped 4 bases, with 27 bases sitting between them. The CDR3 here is CASSDPEPNPGGLGTEAFF. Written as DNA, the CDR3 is TGTGCCAGCAGTGACCCCGAGCCCAATCCGGGAGGGCTGGGCACTGAAGCTTTCTTT.

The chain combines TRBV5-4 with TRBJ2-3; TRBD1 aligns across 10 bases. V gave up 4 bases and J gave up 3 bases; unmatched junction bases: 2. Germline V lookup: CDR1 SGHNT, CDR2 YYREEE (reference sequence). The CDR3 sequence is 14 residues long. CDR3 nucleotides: TGTGCCAGCAGCCGGGACAGGGGAACAGATACGCAGTATTTT. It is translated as CASSRDRGTDTQYF.

The CDR3 DNA is TGCGCCAGCAGCCAAGAAGGCACAGCTCCCCATGAAAAACTGTTTTTT. It encodes CASSQEGTAPHEKLFF. This chain uses TRBV4-1 with TRBJ1-4; D not certain. Deletions cut 0 bases from V and 6 bases from J, with 14 bases between. The length of the CDR3 is 16 residues. Germline V lookup: CDR1 MGHRA, CDR2 YSYEKL.

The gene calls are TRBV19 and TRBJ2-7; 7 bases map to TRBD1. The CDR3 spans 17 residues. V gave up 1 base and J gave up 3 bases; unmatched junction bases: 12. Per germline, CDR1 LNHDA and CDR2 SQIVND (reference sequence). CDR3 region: CASSIVPTGMIFYEQYF. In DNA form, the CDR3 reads TGTGCCAGTAGTATAGTTCCGACAGGGATGATTTTCTACGAGCAGTACTTC. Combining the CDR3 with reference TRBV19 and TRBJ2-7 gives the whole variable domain DGGITQSPKYLFRKEGQNVTLSCEQNLNHDAMYWYRQDPGQGLRLIYYSQIVNDFQKGDIAEGYSVSREKKESFPLTVTSAQKNPTAFYLCASSIVPTGMIFYEQYFGPGTRLTVT.

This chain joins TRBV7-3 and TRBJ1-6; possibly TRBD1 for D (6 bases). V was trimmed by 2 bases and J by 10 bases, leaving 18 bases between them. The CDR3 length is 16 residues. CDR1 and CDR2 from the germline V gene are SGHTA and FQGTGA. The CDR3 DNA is TGTGCCAGCAGCTTACAACCTCCAGGGGAAGGCTCACCCCTCCACTTT. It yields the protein CASSLQPPGEGSPLHF. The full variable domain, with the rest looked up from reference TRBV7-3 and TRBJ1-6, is GAGVSQTPSNKVTEKGKYVELRCDPISGHTALYWYRQSLGQGPEFLIYFQGTGAADDSGLPNDRFFAVRPEGSVSTLKIQRTERGDSAVYLCASSLQPPGEGSPLHFGNGTRLTVT.

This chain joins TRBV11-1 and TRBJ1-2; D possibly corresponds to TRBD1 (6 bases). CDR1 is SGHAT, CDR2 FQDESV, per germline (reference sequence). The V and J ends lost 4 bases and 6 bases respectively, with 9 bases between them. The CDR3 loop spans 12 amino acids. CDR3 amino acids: CASSWGGNGYTF. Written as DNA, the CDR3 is TGTGCCAGCAGCTGGGGGGGCAATGGCTACACCTTC. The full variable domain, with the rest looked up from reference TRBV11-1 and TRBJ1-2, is EAEVAQSPRYKITEKSQAVAFWCDPISGHATLYWYRQILGQGPELLVQFQDESVVDDSQLPKDRFSAERLKGVDSTLKIQPAELGDSAMYLCASSWGGNGYTFGSGTRLTVV.

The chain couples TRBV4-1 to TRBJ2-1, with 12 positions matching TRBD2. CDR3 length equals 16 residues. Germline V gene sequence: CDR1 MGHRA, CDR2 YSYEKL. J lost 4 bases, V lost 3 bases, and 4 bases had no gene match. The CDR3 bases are TGCGCCAGCAGCCAGGCACTAGCGGGGGGATACAATGAGCAGTTCTTC. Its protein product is CASSQALAGGYNEQFF.

As DNA, the CDR3 is TGCGCCAGCAGCTTGGCTTACAGGCTGGATGGCTACACCTTC. Residues: CASSLAYRLDGYTF. The rearrangement uses TRBV5-1 and TRBJ1-2, with D possibly matching TRBD1 (5 bases). V gave up 0 bases and J gave up 6 bases, with 12 bases separating them. CDR3 length: 14 amino acids. Germline loops: CDR1 SGHRS, CDR2 YFSETQ.

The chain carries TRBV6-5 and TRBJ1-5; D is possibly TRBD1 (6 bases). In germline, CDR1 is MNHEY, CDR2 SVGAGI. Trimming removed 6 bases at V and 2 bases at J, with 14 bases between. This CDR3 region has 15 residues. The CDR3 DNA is TGTGCCAGCAGGGAGACAGGTCGGGGCAATCAGCCCCAGCATTTT. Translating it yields CASRETGRGNQPQHF.

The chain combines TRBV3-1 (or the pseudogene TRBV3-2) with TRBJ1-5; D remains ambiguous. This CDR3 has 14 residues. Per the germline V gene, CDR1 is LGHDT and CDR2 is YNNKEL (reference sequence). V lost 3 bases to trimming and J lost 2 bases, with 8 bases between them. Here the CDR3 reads CASSQVGGNQPQHF. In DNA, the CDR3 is TGTGCCAGCAGCCAGGTCGGGGGCAATCAGCCCCAGCATTTT.

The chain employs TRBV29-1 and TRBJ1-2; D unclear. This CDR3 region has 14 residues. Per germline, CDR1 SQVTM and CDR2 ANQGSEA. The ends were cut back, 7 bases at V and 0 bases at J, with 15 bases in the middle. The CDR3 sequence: CSAAGQAANYGYTF. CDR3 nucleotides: TGCAGCGCGGCAGGTCAGGCTGCTAACTATGGCTACACCTTC.

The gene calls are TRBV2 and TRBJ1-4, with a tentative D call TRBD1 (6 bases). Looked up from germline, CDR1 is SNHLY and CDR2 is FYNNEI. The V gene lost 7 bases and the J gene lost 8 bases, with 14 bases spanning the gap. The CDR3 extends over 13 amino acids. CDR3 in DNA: TGTGCCAGCATGCGGGGGGCTTGGGAAAAACTGTTTTTT. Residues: CASMRGAWEKLFF.

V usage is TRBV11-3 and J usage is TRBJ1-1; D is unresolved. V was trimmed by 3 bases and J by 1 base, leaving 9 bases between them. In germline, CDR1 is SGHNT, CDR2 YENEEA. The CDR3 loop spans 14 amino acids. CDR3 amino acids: CASSLSETNTEAFF. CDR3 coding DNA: TGTGCCAGCAGCTTGAGCGAGACGAACACTGAAGCTTTCTTT.

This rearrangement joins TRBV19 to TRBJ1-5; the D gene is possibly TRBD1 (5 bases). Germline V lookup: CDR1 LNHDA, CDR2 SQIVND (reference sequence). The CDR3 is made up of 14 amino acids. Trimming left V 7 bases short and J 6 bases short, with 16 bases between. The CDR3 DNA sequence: TGTGCCAGTATGAGCAGGGTGCGAATTCAGCCCCAGCATTTT. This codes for CASMSRVRIQPQHF. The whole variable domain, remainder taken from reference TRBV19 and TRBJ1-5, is DGGITQSPKYLFRKEGQNVTLSCEQNLNHDAMYWYRQDPGQGLRLIYYSQIVNDFQKGDIAEGYSVSREKKESFPLTVTSAQKNPTAFYLCASMSRVRIQPQHFGDGTRLSIL.

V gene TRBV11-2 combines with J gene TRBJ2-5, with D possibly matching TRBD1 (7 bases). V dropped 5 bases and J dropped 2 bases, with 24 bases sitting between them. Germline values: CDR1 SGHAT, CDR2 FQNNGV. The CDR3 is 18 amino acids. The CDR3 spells CASSPRDRILPSQETQYF. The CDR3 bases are TGTGCCAGCAGCCCGCGGGACAGAATTCTCCCTTCGCAAGAGACCCAGTACTTC.